The 14 T cell receptor beta chains below all came from one sample that was sequenced in a study of CD8 T cell repertoires and HIV-1 epitope variants. The protocol was immunoSEQ multiplex PCR, while the TCRdb copy is restricted to in-frame clones and leaves out a portion. Seen here are approximately 90,000 clones, roughly four fifths observed once, and the top ten hold under 30%. Sequenced input: uncultured baseline CD8+ T cells from peripheral blood mononuclear cells (PBMCs). Source of these receptors: a male donor with HIV.

The rearrangement uses TRBV19 and TRBJ2-7; 13 bases agree with TRBD2. The CDR3 extends over 14 amino acids. The germline V gene encodes CDR1 LNHDA and CDR2 SQIVND (reference sequence). The J segment lost 5 bases and the V segment lost 3 bases, leaving 1 base of the junction unmatched. CDR3 bases: TGTGCCAGTAGTATCGGGACTAGCGGGAACGAGCAGTACTTC. Residues: CASSIGTSGNEQYF.

The rearrangement links TRBV27 to TRBJ2-7; a possible D gene is TRBD1 (5 bases). Germline V gene data show CDR1 as MNHEY and CDR2 as SMNVEV (reference sequence). Trimming removed 2 bases from V and 2 bases from J, with 7 bases in between. The length of the CDR3 is 13 residues. The CDR3 reads CASSLTGPYEQYF. CDR3 sequence (DNA): TGTGCCAGCAGTTTAACAGGTCCCTACGAGCAGTACTTC.

This clone was found a few times. This chain uses TRBV5-6 with TRBJ2-3; TRBD2 aligns across 14 bases. Germline values: CDR1 SGHDT, CDR2 YYEEEE. CDR3 length equals 18 residues. The ends lost 3 bases at V and 2 bases at J; junction bases unmatched: 8. CDR3 in amino acids: CASSSLLTSGRVTDTQYF. The CDR3, as DNA: TGTGCCAGCAGCTCGCTGCTGACTAGCGGGAGGGTCACAGATACGCAGTATTTT.

This clone was detected only a few times. The chain's CDR3 is CASIGQGAYNEQFF. For the CDR3, the DNA is TGCGCCAGCATAGGGCAGGGGGCTTACAATGAGCAGTTCTTC. The chain joins TRBV5-1 to TRBJ2-1, with TRBD1 identical over 8 bases. Looked up from germline, CDR1 is SGHRS and CDR2 is YFSETQ. V was pared by 6 bases and J by 4 bases, with 6 bases of the junction left unmatched. The CDR3 is 14 residues long.

J is TRBJ2-1 and V is TRBV19; 7 bases are a match to TRBD1. This CDR3 comprises 12 residues. V was pared by 6 bases and J by 8 bases, with 4 bases of the junction left unmatched. Germline lookup yields CDR1 LNHDA and CDR2 SQIVND (reference sequence). CDR3 nucleotide sequence: TGTGCCAGTAGAAAGGGGGCGGATGAGCAGTTCTTC. Protein sequence: CASRKGADEQFF.

The chain combines TRBV11-3 with TRBJ2-7, with 7 bases matching TRBD2. J gave up 5 bases and V 5 bases, and 24 bases lay outside the gene matches. CDR3 length: 19 residues. Germline CDR1 reads SGHNT; CDR2 reads YENEEA. The CDR3 loop is CASSPGRSGTTLDLDEQYF. The DNA of the CDR3 is TGTGCCAGCAGCCCTGGGAGGTCGGGGACTACCTTAGACCTTGACGAGCAGTACTTC.

J is TRBJ2-5 and V is TRBV7-9; 11 bases line up with TRBD2. V trimming: 5 bases; J trimming: 5 bases; junction bases outside the gene matches: 4. The length of the CDR3 is 14 residues. Germline V gene lookup returns CDR1 SEHNR and CDR2 FQNEAQ (reference sequence). CDR3 amino acids: CASSISGGAETQYF. Written as DNA, the CDR3 is TGTGCCAGCAGCATTAGCGGGGGGGCCGAGACCCAGTACTTC.

The CDR3 spells CASSRDRLTYEQYF. For the CDR3, the DNA is TGTGCCAGCAGCCGGGACAGGCTCACCTACGAGCAGTACTTC. V is TRBV7-2 and J is TRBJ2-7; 8 bases line up with TRBD1. Germline assignment: CDR1 SGHTA and CDR2 FQGNSA. CDR3 length: 14 residues. Trimming took 5 bases from V and 2 from J; bases not matched to a gene: 5.

The rearrangement links TRBV18 to TRBJ2-1, with 8 nucleotides matching TRBD2. CDR1 and CDR2 from the germline V gene are KGHSH and LQKENI. The CDR3 spans 13 residues. The V gene end was trimmed by 8 bases and the J gene end by 7 bases; junction bases not matched to a gene: 7. This CDR3 reads CASGVAGRNEQFF. CDR3 coding DNA: TGTGCCAGCGGAGTAGCGGGACGGAATGAGCAGTTCTTC.

The chain recombines TRBV5-1 with TRBJ1-6; 7 bases match TRBD1. The CDR3 spans 16 residues. V lost 0 bases to trimming and J lost 8 bases; unmatched junction nucleotides: 8. Germline V gene data show CDR1 as SGHRS and CDR2 as YFSETQ. The CDR3 here is CASSLGTGTAYSPLHF. The DNA for the CDR3 is TGCGCCAGCAGCTTGGGGACCGGGACAGCTTATTCACCCCTCCACTTT. Using reference TRBV5-1 and TRBJ1-6 for the parts outside the CDR3, the full variable domain is KAGVTQTPRYLIKTRGQQVTLSCSPISGHRSVSWYQQTPGQGLQFLFEYFSETQRNKGNFPGRFSGRQFSNSRSEMNVSTLELGDSALYLCASSLGTGTAYSPLHFGNGTRLTVT.

This chain joins TRBV7-7 and TRBJ2-7; no reliable D call. The CDR3 runs 14 residues. Trimming removed 1 base at V and 2 bases at J, with 9 bases between. The germline V gene encodes CDR1 SSHAT and CDR2 FNYEAQ (reference sequence). CDR3 DNA sequence: TGTGCCAGCAGCTTAGATGAGGCAACCTACGAGCAGTACTTC. Protein: CASSLDEATYEQYF.

This chain joins TRBV28 and TRBJ1-5, with 10 bases identical to TRBD1. Germline CDR1 and CDR2: MDHEN and SYDVKM. J was trimmed by 5 bases and V by 10 bases; bases with no gene match: 5. The CDR3 runs to 13 residues. The CDR3 nucleotides read TGTGCCACCCAGACAGGGGGCTATCAGCCCCAGCATTTT. It specifies CATQTGGYQPQHF.

V gene TRBV7-3 combines with J gene TRBJ1-1; D unclear. This CDR3 comprises 13 residues. Deletions cut 5 bases from V and 3 bases from J, with 10 bases between. Per the germline V gene, CDR1 is SGHTA and CDR2 is FQGTGA. The CDR3 region is CASSLQRYTEAFF. Written as DNA, the CDR3 is TGTGCCAGCAGCCTACAGCGGTACACTGAAGCTTTCTTT.

This clone appeared a few times. The chain combines TRBV2 with TRBJ1-1; 11 nucleotides agree with TRBD1. CDR1 and CDR2 (germline): SNHLY, FYNNEI. This CDR3 contains 15 residues. Trimming at V came to 5 bases and at J to 3 bases, leaving 5 bases not matched to a gene. The CDR3 loop reads CASSPRTGGYTEAFF. The CDR3 region has the DNA TGTGCCAGCAGTCCGAGGACAGGGGGCTACACTGAAGCTTTCTTT.